These 30 T cell receptor beta chains were all obtained from the same sample, sequenced in a study of identical twins. TCRdb ran MiXCR on the 5' RACE reads and lists one entry per CDR3 protein. The table has around 500,000 distinct CDR3 sequences, 14% seen once. These data were also reused for a study on yellow fever vaccine responses in identical twins.

The sample comprised CD4+ T cells sorted from blood. Receptors originate from a woman younger than 35 in good health.

This clonotype was detected a few times. This chain connects TRBV6-5 to TRBJ2-7; TRBD2 matches at 8 bases. Per germline, CDR1 MNHEY and CDR2 SVGAGI. This CDR3 region has 16 residues. Germline trimming cut 4 bases from V and 4 bases from J; bases unmatched to any gene: 12. The CDR3 loop is CASSSPRSTSGYEQYF. CDR3 nucleotide sequence: TGTGCCAGCAGTTCCCCTCGGTCTACTAGCGGATACGAGCAGTACTTC.

V is TRBV3-1 and J is TRBJ1-6; D unclear. CDR1 and CDR2 from the germline V gene are LGHDT and YNNKEL (reference sequence). This CDR3 spans 14 amino acids. V was cut by 1 base and J by 7 bases, with 8 bases left in between. The CDR3 DNA follows: TGTGCCAGCAGCCAAGGGATAGGCAATTCACCCCTCCACTTT. It specifies CASSQGIGNSPLHF.

The chain has TRBV6-4 and TRBJ2-5, with 8 bases that match TRBD2. V dropped 7 bases and J dropped 3; count of bases not matched to a gene: 28. The CDR3 covers 21 residues. The V gene's germline CDR1 is MRHNA and CDR2 SNTAGT. Here the CDR3 DNA reads TGTGCCAGCACATCAGCCACGGGGTTATTCCGTCTAGCGGGTTTAAAAGAGACCCAGTACTTC. Its protein is CASTSATGLFRLAGLKETQYF.

The sample holds a few counts of this clonotype. This chain joins TRBV7-9 and TRBJ2-2; 7 nucleotides match TRBD2. CDR1 SEHNR and CDR2 FQNEAQ come from the germline V gene (reference sequence). This CDR3 spans 17 amino acids. V lost 5 bases, J lost 4 bases, and 13 bases stayed unmatched. CDR3 DNA sequence: TGTGCCAGCAGCCAGCCTCGGAGCGGGGAACTCACCGGGGAGCTGTTTTTT. It yields the protein CASSQPRSGELTGELFF. The full variable domain, in which reference TRBV7-9 and TRBJ2-2 provide the parts outside the CDR3, is DTGVSQNPRHKITKRGQNVTFRCDPISEHNRLYWYRQTLGQGPEFLTYFQNEAQLEKSRLLSDRFSAERPKGSFSTLEIQRTEQGDSAMYLCASSQPRSGELTGELFFGEGSRLTVL.

This clonotype appeared a few times. The CDR3: CASDATTSGTYEQYF. In DNA, the CDR3 is TGTGCCAGCGACGCCACGACTAGCGGAACCTACGAGCAGTACTTC. The chain uses TRBV28 and TRBJ2-7, with 9 bases identical to TRBD2. The CDR3 extends over 15 amino acids. Losses at the gene ends were 8 bases for V and 2 bases for J; bases not matched to a gene: 10. Germline V gene sequence: CDR1 MDHEN, CDR2 SYDVKM. Full variable domain (missing parts from reference TRBV28 and TRBJ2-7): DVKVTQSSRYLVKRTGEKVFLECVQDMDHENMFWYRQDPGLGLRLIYFSYDVKMKEKGDIPEGYSVSREKKERFSLILESASTNQTSMYLCASDATTSGTYEQYFGPGTRLTVT.

The genes are TRBV6-2 or TRBV6-3 and TRBJ2-2, with D unclear. Trimming shortened V by 2 bases and J by 6 bases, and 4 bases separated the two germline ends. Germline values: CDR1 MNHEY, CDR2 SVGEGT. The CDR3 sequence is 12 residues long. The CDR3 bases are TGTGCCAGCAGTTACCATCCCGGGGAGCTGTTTTTT. Its protein is CASSYHPGELFF.

This clonotype was picked up many times. The chain uses TRBV5-1 and TRBJ2-5; possibly TRBD2 for D (5 bases). This CDR3 contains 15 residues. Deletions cut 0 bases from V and 5 bases from J, with 14 bases between. Looked up from germline, CDR1 is SGHRS and CDR2 is YFSETQ. CDR3 loop: CASSLDPGTGETQYF. The DNA of the CDR3 is TGCGCCAGCAGCTTGGATCCGGGAACGGGGGAGACCCAGTACTTC.

The V call is TRBV2, the J call TRBJ2-5; tentatively, D is TRBD2 (5 bases). Per the germline V gene, CDR1 is SNHLY and CDR2 is FYNNEI. This CDR3 spans 13 amino acids. Trimming shortened V by 7 bases and J by 5 bases, and 14 bases separated the two germline ends. In DNA, the CDR3 is TGTGCCAGCAAATCGGAGGAGTTGGAGACCCAGTACTTC. Translated, it gives CASKSEELETQYF.

This clonotype was picked up a small number of times. The gene calls are TRBV12-3 or TRBV12-4 and TRBJ1-4; D is possibly TRBD1 (5 bases). V gave up 6 bases and J gave up 7 bases, with 15 bases separating them. This CDR3 is 14 amino acids long. In DNA, the CDR3 is TGTGCCAGCAGCGGGGGTTTTTCGAGTGAAAAACTGTTTTTT. It yields the protein CASSGGFSSEKLFF.

This clonotype was seen many times. The rearrangement links TRBV5-1 to TRBJ1-1; D is unclear. The CDR3 is 13 amino acids. The V end was cut by 1 base, the J end by 7 bases, with 11 bases between. CDR1 and CDR2 from the germline V gene are SGHRS and YFSETQ. Written as DNA, the CDR3 is TGCGCCAGCAGCTTGTCGGGGTGGGATGAAGCTTTCTTT. Translation: CASSLSGWDEAFF.

The chain is built from TRBV28 and TRBJ2-7; 7 nucleotides align to TRBD2. The CDR3 is 15 amino acids. From germline, CDR1 is MDHEN and CDR2 SYDVKM. V shed 4 bases and J 0 bases; nucleotides not matched to a gene: 6. The CDR3 spells CASSYTSASSYEQYF. The CDR3 DNA reads TGTGCCAGCAGTTATACTAGCGCGAGCTCCTACGAGCAGTACTTC.

This clonotype was counted ten times or more. J is TRBJ2-1 and V is TRBV12-3 or TRBV12-4; unclear D gene. The CDR3 sequence is 13 residues long. V dropped 1 base and J dropped 9 bases, with 10 bases sitting between them. In nucleotides, the CDR3 is TGTGCCAGCAGTTTAGACGAGCTTTTTGAGCAGTTCTTC. Amino acid sequence: CASSLDELFEQFF.

This clonotype was seen more than once but under ten times. The chain uses TRBV5-1 and TRBJ2-2; D might be TRBD1 or TRBD2, each matching 5 bases. V was cut by 8 bases and J by 1 base, with 9 bases left in between. Looked up from germline, CDR1 is SGHRS and CDR2 is YFSETQ. This CDR3 has 13 amino acids. CDR3 in DNA: TGCGCCAGTGGGGACGGGAACACCGGGGAGCTGTTTTTT. Translated, it gives CASGDGNTGELFF.

This clonotype appeared a few times. The chain recombines TRBV29-1 with TRBJ2-7, with 9 bases matching TRBD1. The length of the CDR3 is 13 residues. V trimming: 7 bases; J trimming: 3 bases; junction bases outside the gene matches: 7. Germline V gene data show CDR1 as SQVTM and CDR2 as ANQGSEA. DNA for the CDR3: TGCAGCGGCGAGACAGGGGGGAACTACGAGCAGTACTTC. This translates into CSGETGGNYEQYF.

The J gene is TRBJ1-5, the V gene TRBV7-8; D unclear. Trimming stripped 4 bases from V and 1 base from J, with 11 bases between. CDR1 is SGHVS and CDR2 is FQNEAQ in the germline V gene. There are 15 residues in the CDR3. CDR3 nucleotide sequence: TGTGCCAGCAGCTCTAGCGGGGTCAGCAATCAGCCCCAGCATTTT. It translates to CASSSSGVSNQPQHF.

The CDR3 bases are TGTGCCAGCAGCGTAGCTGGAGCCAAAAACATTCAGTACTTC. It translates to CASSVAGAKNIQYF. The V gene is TRBV9, the J gene TRBJ2-4; D call uncertain. The length of the CDR3 is 14 residues. V lost 0 bases, J lost 0 bases, and 4 bases lay in between. Germline V gene lookup returns CDR1 SGDLS and CDR2 YYNGEE.

This clonotype was seen more than once but under ten times. The V and J genes are TRBV28 and TRBJ2-7; 10 bases match TRBD1. The CDR3 covers 16 residues. Germline assignment: CDR1 MDHEN and CDR2 SYDVKM. V was pared by 6 bases and J by 5 bases, with 13 bases of the junction left unmatched. CDR3 residues: CASRIARQGAGDEQYF. For the CDR3, the DNA is TGTGCCAGCAGAATAGCACGACAGGGGGCCGGTGACGAGCAGTACTTC.

V gene TRBV5-1 combines with J gene TRBJ2-1; TRBD1 matches 8 bases. Germline V gene sequence: CDR1 SGHRS, CDR2 YFSETQ. The junction had 4 bases not matched to a gene; V was cut back by 0 bases and J by 5 bases. There are 15 residues in the CDR3. This chain's CDR3 is CASSLDGQGHNEQFF. The CDR3 nucleotides are TGCGCCAGCAGCTTGGACGGACAGGGACACAATGAGCAGTTCTTC. Looking up the rest from reference TRBV5-1 and TRBJ2-1 gives the full variable domain: KAGVTQTPRYLIKTRGQQVTLSCSPISGHRSVSWYQQTPGQGLQFLFEYFSETQRNKGNFPGRFSGRQFSNSRSEMNVSTLELGDSALYLCASSLDGQGHNEQFFGPGTRLTVL.

The chain joins TRBV28 to TRBJ2-1; D may correspond to TRBD1 or TRBD2 (6 bases each). The V and J ends lost 8 bases and 8 bases respectively, with 19 bases between them. Looked up from germline, CDR1 is MDHEN and CDR2 is SYDVKM. The CDR3 has 14 residues. The CDR3 loop reads CASGELAGGHEQFF. The CDR3 DNA follows: TGTGCCAGCGGGGAACTAGCCGGGGGCCATGAGCAGTTCTTC.

The genes are TRBV28 and TRBJ2-7, with 7 bases identical to TRBD1. This CDR3 region has 13 residues. The ends lost 4 bases at V and 5 bases at J; junction bases unmatched: 5. Germline-derived CDR1 and CDR2 are MDHEN and SYDVKM. CDR3 residues: CASSSTDRDEQYF. In nucleotides, the CDR3 is TGTGCCAGCAGTTCGACCGACAGGGACGAGCAGTACTTC.

V usage is TRBV15 and J usage is TRBJ2-7, with unresolved D. From germline, CDR1 is LNHNV and CDR2 YYDKDF (reference sequence). The CDR3 length is 16 residues. V lost 0 bases, J lost 9 bases, and 21 bases lay in between. The CDR3: CATSRDLAGSNLGQYF. The CDR3 region has the DNA TGTGCCACCAGCAGAGATCTCGCAGGCTCTAACCTAGGGCAGTACTTC.

Only a few counts were recorded for this clonotype. This sequence joins TRBV12-3 or TRBV12-4 and TRBJ1-5; no firm D call. Deletions cut 11 bases from V and 1 base from J, with 9 bases between. This CDR3 is built from 12 residues. CDR3 loop: CAVRASNQPQHF. The CDR3 DNA is TGTGCCGTAAGGGCCAGCAATCAGCCCCAGCATTTT.

This chain links TRBV18 with TRBJ2-2, with TRBD2 identical over 7 bases. Germline lookup yields CDR1 KGHSH and CDR2 LQKENI. V trimming: 4 bases; J trimming: 0 bases; junction bases outside the gene matches: 20. The CDR3 runs to 21 residues. The CDR3 DNA sequence: TGTGCCAGCTCACGGCGCCTGGACACTCCTGAGCGGGACGCGAACACCGGGGAGCTGTTTTTT. As protein: CASSRRLDTPERDANTGELFF.

This clonotype has only a few counts. The chain recombines TRBV7-9 with TRBJ2-5; weak D call: TRBD2 (6 bases). This CDR3 contains 12 residues. Germline V gene sequence: CDR1 SEHNR, CDR2 FQNEAQ (reference sequence). V was clipped by 10 bases and J by 5 bases, with 14 bases between them. CDR3 bases: TGTGCCACCCGCGGGGAGAGCGAGACCCAGTACTTC. Its translation: CATRGESETQYF.

A few counts support this clonotype. One junction end disagrees with the germline gene, perhaps due to a read error. The rearrangement links TRBV7-2 to TRBJ1-2, with unresolved D. The CDR3 has 12 amino acids. CDR1 is SGHTA and CDR2 is FQGNSA in the germline V gene. For the CDR3, the DNA is TGTGCCAGCAGCTTAGTCGACCGCAGGCCTACTTTC. It encodes CASSLVDRRPTF.

This clonotype has ten or more counts. The rearrangement joins TRBV5-1 to TRBJ2-7; either TRBD1 or TRBD2 may supply D (5 bases each). Germline assignment: CDR1 SGHRS and CDR2 YFSETQ. V was cut by 4 bases and J by 5 bases, with 10 bases left in between. This CDR3 is 12 amino acids long. In nucleotides, the CDR3 is TGCGCCAGCAGCCGCGAGGGGCACGAGCAGTACTTC. Amino acid sequence: CASSREGHEQYF.

In this sample, this clonotype turned up many times. This rearrangement joins TRBV5-1 to TRBJ2-1, with D maybe TRBD2 (6 bases). V was pared by 5 bases and J by 9 bases, with 9 bases between. Germline V gives CDR1 SGHRS, CDR2 YFSETQ. The CDR3 is 11 amino acids. The DNA of the CDR3 is TGCGCCAGCAGTGAGGGAGGTGAGCAGTTCTTC. Residues: CASSEGGEQFF. The entire variable domain, with the rest obtained from reference TRBV5-1 and TRBJ2-1, is as follows: KAGVTQTPRYLIKTRGQQVTLSCSPISGHRSVSWYQQTPGQGLQFLFEYFSETQRNKGNFPGRFSGRQFSNSRSEMNVSTLELGDSALYLCASSEGGEQFFGPGTRLTVL.

The chain has TRBV29-1 and TRBJ2-3, with 14 bases that match TRBD2. The CDR3 runs 14 residues. V dropped 7 bases and J dropped 2; count of bases not matched to a gene: 2. CDR1 is SQVTM, CDR2 ANQGSEA, per germline. The CDR3 DNA reads as TGCAGCGCGACTAGCGGGGGGGCCACAGATACGCAGTATTTT. Its translation is CSATSGGATDTQYF.

The J gene is TRBJ2-7, the V gene TRBV7-9, with D tentatively TRBD1 (6 bases). The CDR3 covers 14 residues. Germline V gives CDR1 SEHNR, CDR2 FQNEAQ (reference sequence). V lost 5 bases, J lost 0 bases, and 11 bases lay in between. The CDR3 DNA is TGTGCCAGCAGCACAAAACAGGGCTCCTACGAGCAGTACTTC. Its protein is CASSTKQGSYEQYF.

The CDR3 loop reads CASSLTGIFTDTQYF. DNA for the CDR3: TGTGCCAGCAGCTTGACCGGGATATTCACAGATACGCAGTATTTT. The rearrangement links TRBV7-2 to TRBJ2-3; tentative D call: TRBD2 (5 bases). Germline V gives CDR1 SGHTA, CDR2 FQGNSA. Trimming shortened V by 3 bases and J by 2 bases, and 12 bases separated the two germline ends. CDR3 length: 15 amino acids.